This note documents a single TCR beta chain sequence. What it binds is not known. The sample is drawn from a study of PD-1 blockade in classical Hodgkin lymphoma. Study-level points and caveats: Newly diagnosed patients were reported to exhibit reduced baseline TCR diversity relative to healthy donors. The study found that TCR diversity rose significantly by C4D1 in CD4+ but not CD8+ cells.

CDR1 is SGHDT, CDR2 YYEEEE, per germline. This CDR3 is 18 amino acids long. Trimming removed 0 bases from V and 2 bases from J, with 20 bases in between. TCRdb keeps only in-frame clones here, not all; method: immunoSEQ multiplex PCR. The sample includes 20,000 to 25,000 clones, approximately 81% of them seen just once. Each patient's relapse followed autologous stem cell transplantation, and brentuximab vedotin exposure varied. The TCR comes from a human donor with classical Hodgkin lymphoma. Sequencing used peripheral blood mononuclear cells (PBMCs), obtained before the second cycle of nivolumab. The rearrangement links TRBV5-6 to TRBJ2-5; D may be TRBD2 (6 bases). The CDR3 coding sequence is TGTGCCAGCAGCTTGGCGGGGTTACTAGCTGACCCTCAAGAGACCCAGTACTTC. Its protein is CASSLAGLLADPQETQYF.